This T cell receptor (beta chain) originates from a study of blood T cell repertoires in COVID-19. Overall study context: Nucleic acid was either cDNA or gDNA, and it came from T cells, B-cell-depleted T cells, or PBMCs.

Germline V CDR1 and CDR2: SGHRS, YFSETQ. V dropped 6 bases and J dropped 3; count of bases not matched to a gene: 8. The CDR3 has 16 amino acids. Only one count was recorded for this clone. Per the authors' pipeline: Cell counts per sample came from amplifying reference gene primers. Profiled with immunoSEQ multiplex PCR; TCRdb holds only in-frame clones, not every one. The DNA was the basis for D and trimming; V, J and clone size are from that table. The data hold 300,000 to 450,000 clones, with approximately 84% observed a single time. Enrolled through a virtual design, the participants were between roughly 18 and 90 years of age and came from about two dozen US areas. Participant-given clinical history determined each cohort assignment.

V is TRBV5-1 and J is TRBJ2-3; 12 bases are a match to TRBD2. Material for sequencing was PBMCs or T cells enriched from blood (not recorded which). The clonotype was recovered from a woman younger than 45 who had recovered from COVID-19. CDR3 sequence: CASKLAGGLSTDTQYF. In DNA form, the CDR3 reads TGCGCCAGCAAGCTAGCGGGGGGGCTCAGTACAGATACGCAGTATTTT.